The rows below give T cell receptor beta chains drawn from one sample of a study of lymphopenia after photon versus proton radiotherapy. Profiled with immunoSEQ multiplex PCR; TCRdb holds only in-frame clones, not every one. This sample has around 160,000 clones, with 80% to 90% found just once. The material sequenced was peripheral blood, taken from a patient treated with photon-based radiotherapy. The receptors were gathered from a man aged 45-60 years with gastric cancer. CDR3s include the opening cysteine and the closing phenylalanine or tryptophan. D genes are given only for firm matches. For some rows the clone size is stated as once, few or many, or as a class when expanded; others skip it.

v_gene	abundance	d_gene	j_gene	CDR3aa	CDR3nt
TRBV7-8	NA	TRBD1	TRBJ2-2	CASSFPRTGNTGELFF	TGTGCCAGCAGCTTTCCCCGGACAGGTAACACCGGGGAGCTGTTTTTT
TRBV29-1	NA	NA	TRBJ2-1	CSVEEGGRGLRDEQFF	TGCAGCGTTGAAGAGGGAGGCAGGGGTTTGAGGGATGAGCAGTTCTTC
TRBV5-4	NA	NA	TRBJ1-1	CASSRGQLNTEAFF	TGTGCCAGCAGCCGAGGACAGTTGAACACTGAAGCTTTCTTT
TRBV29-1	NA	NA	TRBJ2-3	CSAAEDSTDTQYF	TGCAGCGCCGCCGAGGACAGCACAGATACGCAGTATTTT
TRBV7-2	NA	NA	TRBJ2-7	CASSLGTGHPYEQYF	TGTGCCAGCAGCTTAGGCACGGGACATCCTTACGAGCAGTACTTC
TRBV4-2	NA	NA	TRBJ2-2	CASSQVSLAPDTGELFF	TGTGCCAGCAGCCAAGTAAGTCTAGCACCTGACACCGGGGAGCTGTTTTTT
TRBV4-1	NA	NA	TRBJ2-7	CASSQGMSNSYEQYF	TGCGCCAGCAGCCAAGGCATGAGCAACTCCTACGAGCAGTACTTC
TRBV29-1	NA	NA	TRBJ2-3	CSVLGSSSDTQYF	TGCAGCGTTCTCGGGAGTAGCTCAGATACGCAGTATTTT
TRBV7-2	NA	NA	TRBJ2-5	CASSLDTGTQYF	TGTGCCAGCAGCTTAGACACGGGGACCCAGTACTTC
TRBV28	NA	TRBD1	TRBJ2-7	CASRDSGTGKAEQYF	TGTGCCAGCAGGGACTCCGGGACAGGGAAGGCCGAGCAGTACTTC
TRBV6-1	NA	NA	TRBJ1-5	CGVAGQTQPQHF	TGTGGGGTGGCAGGGCAAACTCAGCCCCAGCATTTT
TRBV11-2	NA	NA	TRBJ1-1	CASSLRQEAFF	TGTGCCAGCAGCCTTCGACAAGAAGCTTTCTTT
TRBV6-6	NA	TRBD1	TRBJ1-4	CASSYGRGTTNEKLFF	TGTGCCAGCAGTTACGGCAGGGGGACAACTAATGAAAAACTGTTTTTT
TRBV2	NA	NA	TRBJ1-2	CASVKGETSNYGYTF	TGTGCCAGCGTGAAGGGAGAGACTTCTAACTATGGCTACACCTTC
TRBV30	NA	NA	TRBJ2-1	CAWRRDPTFYNEQFF	TGTGCCTGGAGAAGGGACCCTACGTTCTACAATGAGCAGTTCTTC
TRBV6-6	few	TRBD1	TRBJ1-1	CASSYPDRGEAFF	TGTGCCAGCAGTTACCCGGACAGGGGAGAAGCTTTCTTT
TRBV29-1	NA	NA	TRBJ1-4	CSVGVGSNEKLFF	TGCAGCGTTGGTGTTGGGTCTAATGAAAAACTGTTTTTT
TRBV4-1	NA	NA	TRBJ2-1	CASSLEPGVDGQFF	TGCGCCAGCAGCCTTGAACCAGGGGTGGACGGGCAGTTCTTC
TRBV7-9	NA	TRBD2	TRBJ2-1	CASSPRRLAGAANEQFF	TGTGCCAGCAGCCCCCGGAGGCTAGCGGGAGCTGCCAATGAGCAGTTCTTC
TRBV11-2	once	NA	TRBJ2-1	CASRPWRGRSYNEQFF	TGTGCCAGCAGACCCTGGAGGGGGAGGTCCTACAATGAGCAGTTCTTC
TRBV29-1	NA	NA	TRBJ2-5	CSYLRGGRWETQYF	TGCAGCTACTTAAGAGGGGGGAGGTGGGAGACCCAGTACTTC
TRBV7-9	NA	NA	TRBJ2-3	CASSPLVPQYF	TGTGCCAGCAGCCCTCTAGTACCGCAGTATTTT
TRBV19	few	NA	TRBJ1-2	CASTMGNSNYGYTF	TGTGCCAGTACCATGGGTAACAGCAACTATGGCTACACCTTC
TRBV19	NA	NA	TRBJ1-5	CASSILTEYQPQHF	TGTGCCAGTAGTATCTTGACAGAGTATCAGCCCCAGCATTTT
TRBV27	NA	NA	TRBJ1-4	CASSASAHEKLFF	TGTGCCAGCAGCGCTTCGGCGCATGAAAAACTGTTTTTT
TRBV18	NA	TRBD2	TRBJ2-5	CASSPPAGRGETQYF	TGTGCCAGCTCACCACCGGCTGGGAGGGGAGAGACCCAGTACTTC
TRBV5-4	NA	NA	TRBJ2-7	CASSLLGVWEQYF	TGTGCCAGCAGCTTGTTGGGGGTTTGGGAGCAGTACTTC
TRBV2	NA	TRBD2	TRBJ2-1	CASSGGPTHEQFF	TGTGCCAGCTCGGGAGGGCCCACACATGAGCAGTTCTTC
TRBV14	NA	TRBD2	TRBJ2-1	CASSRGLAGGPHNEQFF	TGTGCCAGCAGCCGGGGACTAGCGGGAGGGCCCCACAATGAGCAGTTCTTC
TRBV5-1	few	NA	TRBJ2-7	CASRFWGSEEQYF	TGCGCCAGCAGATTCTGGGGGTCAGAGGAGCAGTACTTC
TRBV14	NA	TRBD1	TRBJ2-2	CASSQRTGANTGELFF	TGTGCCAGCAGCCAAAGGACAGGGGCGAACACCGGGGAGCTGTTTTTT
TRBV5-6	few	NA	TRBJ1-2	CASSLPHNQGISGYTF	TGTGCCAGCAGCTTACCCCATAACCAGGGTATCTCTGGCTACACCTTC
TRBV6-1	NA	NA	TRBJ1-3	CASSLELDGNTIYF	TGTGCCAGCAGTCTAGAACTTGATGGAAACACCATATATTTT
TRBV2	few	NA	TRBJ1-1	CASRDPTANTEAFF	TGTGCCAGCAGGGACCCGACAGCGAACACTGAAGCTTTCTTT
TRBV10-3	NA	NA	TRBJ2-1	CAISESGTFNNEQFF	TGTGCCATCAGTGAGTCGGGGACTTTCAACAATGAGCAGTTCTTC
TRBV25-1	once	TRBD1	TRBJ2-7	CASSPGQGRGEQYF	TGTGCCAGCAGCCCGGGACAGGGGCGCGGCGAGCAGTACTTC
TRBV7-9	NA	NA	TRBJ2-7	CASSLAGGYGQYF	TGTGCCAGCAGCTTAGCAGGAGGGTACGGGCAGTACTTC
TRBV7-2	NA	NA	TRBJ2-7	CASSDDRYEQYF	TGTGCCAGCAGCGATGACAGGTACGAGCAGTACTTC
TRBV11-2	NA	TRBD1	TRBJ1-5	CASSQYSGTGGTQPQHF	TGTGCCAGCAGTCAATATTCCGGGACAGGGGGAACTCAGCCCCAGCATTTT
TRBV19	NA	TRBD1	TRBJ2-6	CASSFGTGGTGANVLTF	TGTGCCAGTAGTTTCGGGACAGGGGGCACTGGGGCCAACGTCCTGACTTTC
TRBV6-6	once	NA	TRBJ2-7	CASSYAVGGFEQYF	TGTGCCAGCAGTTACGCGGTGGGAGGATTCGAGCAGTACTTC